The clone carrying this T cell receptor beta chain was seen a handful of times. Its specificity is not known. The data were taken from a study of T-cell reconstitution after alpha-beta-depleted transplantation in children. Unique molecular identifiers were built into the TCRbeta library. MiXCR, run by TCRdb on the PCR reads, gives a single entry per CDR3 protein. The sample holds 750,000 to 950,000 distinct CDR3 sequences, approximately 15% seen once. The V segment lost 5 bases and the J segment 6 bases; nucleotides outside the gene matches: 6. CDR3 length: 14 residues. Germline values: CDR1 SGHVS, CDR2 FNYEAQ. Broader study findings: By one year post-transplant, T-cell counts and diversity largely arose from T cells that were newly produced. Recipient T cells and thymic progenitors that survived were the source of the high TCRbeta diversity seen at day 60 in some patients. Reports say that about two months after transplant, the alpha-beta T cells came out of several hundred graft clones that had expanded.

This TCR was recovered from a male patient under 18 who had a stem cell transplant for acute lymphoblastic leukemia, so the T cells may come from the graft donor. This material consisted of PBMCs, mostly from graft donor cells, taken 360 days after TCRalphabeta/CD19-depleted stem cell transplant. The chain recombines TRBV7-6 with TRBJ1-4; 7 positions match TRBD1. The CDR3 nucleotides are TGTGCCAGCAGCAGCCGGGACAGCGATGAAAAACTGTTTTTT. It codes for CASSSRDSDEKLFF. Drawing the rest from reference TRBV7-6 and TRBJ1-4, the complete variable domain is GAGVSQSPRYKVTKRGQDVALRCDPISGHVSLYWYRQALGQGPEFLTYFNYEAQQDKSGLPNDRFSAERPEGSISTLTIQRTEQRDSAMYRCASSSRDSDEKLFFGSGTQLSVL.